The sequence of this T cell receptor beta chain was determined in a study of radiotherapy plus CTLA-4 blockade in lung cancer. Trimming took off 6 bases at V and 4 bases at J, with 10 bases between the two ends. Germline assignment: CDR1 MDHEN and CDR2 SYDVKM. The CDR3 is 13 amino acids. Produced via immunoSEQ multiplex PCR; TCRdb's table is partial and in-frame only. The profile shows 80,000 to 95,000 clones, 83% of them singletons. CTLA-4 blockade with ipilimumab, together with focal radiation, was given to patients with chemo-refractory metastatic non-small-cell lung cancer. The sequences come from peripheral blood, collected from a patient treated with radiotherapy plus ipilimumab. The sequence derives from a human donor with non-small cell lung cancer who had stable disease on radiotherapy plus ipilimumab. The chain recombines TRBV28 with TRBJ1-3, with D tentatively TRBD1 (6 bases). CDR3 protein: CASSSDRGNTIYF. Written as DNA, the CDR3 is TGTGCCAGCAGCTCGGACAGAGGAAACACCATATATTTT.